This TCR beta chain was retrieved from a study of blood T cell repertoires in COVID-19 (TCRdb year 2020). General notes on the study: Samples from collaborators originated in the United States, Italy and Spain and spanned both the acute and convalescent phases of COVID-19. Deeply sampled blood TCRbeta repertoires from subjects exposed to, actively infected with, or recovered from COVID-19 were included in the dataset. The material from the prospective study consisted of cDNA or gDNA derived from T cells, B-cell-depleted T cells, or PBMCs. Samples were obtained from the ongoing ImmuneRACE study (first 160 participants) and from approximately 1,200 subjects provided by 6 global collaborators. A freely available public database, intended as a resource for researchers studying the immune response to SARS-CoV-2, is where the repertoires were released. Sample metadata almost always included a de-identified subject ID, COVID-19 status, age in years and sex. Where available, HLA class I and class II types were taken from metadata supplied by the sample provider and were not determined by assay-based typing. General study outcomes and caveats: How much clinical and demographic metadata was included differed by source and by participant, and the metadata was provided uncurated.

The immunoSEQ Assay, a bias-controlled multiplex PCR, was used to amplify TCRbeta CDR3 regions from genomic DNA. From the authors' description of their analysis: Within the assay, amplification of reference gene primers was used to estimate how many nucleated cells each sample contained. To quantify the absolute abundance of each unique TCRbeta CDR3 rearrangement, sequence reads were collapsed and filtered. For each sample, productive Simpson clonality was calculated as the square root of Simpson's diversity index over productive rearrangements. Imported from immuneACCESS, the table was reduced by TCRdb to in-frame sequences with V and J called. These copies leave out some clones; in studies compared against another copy, an unresolved V gene accounts for under half, and the cause of the remainder is not known. That table supplies the V and J calls and clone size; D and trimming were determined from the DNA. Within this sample are approximately 110,000 clones, with roughly 80% of them counted one time only. The ten largest make up roughly 1.4% of the sample.

Each collaborating institution followed its own protocols to collect whole blood in K2EDTA tubes. For TCRbeta analysis, collaborators shipped samples as frozen whole blood, isolated PBMCs, or DNA extracted from either of those sample types. CDR3 length: 16 amino acids, cysteine to phenylalanine. The sequence is cut down to CDR3 DNA, 48 bases in frame from base 1. V is cut back by 3 bases and J by 6 bases, with 5 bases in the junction unmatched. Taken from the germline V gene, the CDR1 and CDR2 loops are SGHAT and FQNNGV. The table lists this clone with a count of one. Its cognate antigen has yet to be identified. Qualities for individual bases were not recorded, and no much larger clone is one base off.

Sequencing used peripheral blood. The sequence links TRBV11-2 to TRBJ2-1, with 13 bases in between that match TRBD2. The clonotype was recovered from a man between 50 and 59 years old with acute or convalescent COVID-19. The DNA sequence is given as TGTGCCAGCAGCTTTCAACTAGCGGGGGGGGTCAATGAGCAGTTCTTC. It is translated as CASSFQLAGGVNEQFF. Joined to the reference TRBV11-2 and TRBJ2-1 proteins, this CDR3 gives the full variable domain: EAGVAQSPRYKIIEKRQSVAFWCNPISGHATLYWYQQILGQGPKLLIQFQNNGVVDDSQLPKDRFSAERLKGVDSTLKIQPAKLEDSAVYLCASSFQLAGGVNEQFFGPGTRLTVL.